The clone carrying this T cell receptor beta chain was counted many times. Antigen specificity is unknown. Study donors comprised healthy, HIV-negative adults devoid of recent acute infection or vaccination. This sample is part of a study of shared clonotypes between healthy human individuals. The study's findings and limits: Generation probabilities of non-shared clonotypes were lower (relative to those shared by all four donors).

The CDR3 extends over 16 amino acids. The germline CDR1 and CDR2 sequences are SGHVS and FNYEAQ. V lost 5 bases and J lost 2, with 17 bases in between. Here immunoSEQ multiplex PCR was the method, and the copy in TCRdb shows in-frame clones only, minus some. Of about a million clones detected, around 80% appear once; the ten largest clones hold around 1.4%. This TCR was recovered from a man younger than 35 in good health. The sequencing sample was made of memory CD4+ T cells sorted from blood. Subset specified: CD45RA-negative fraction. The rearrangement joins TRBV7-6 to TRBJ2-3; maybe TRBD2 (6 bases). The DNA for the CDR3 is TGTGCCAGCAGCCGGGGGTCATTTCCGTCCACAGATACGCAGTATTTT. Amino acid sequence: CASSRGSFPSTDTQYF.